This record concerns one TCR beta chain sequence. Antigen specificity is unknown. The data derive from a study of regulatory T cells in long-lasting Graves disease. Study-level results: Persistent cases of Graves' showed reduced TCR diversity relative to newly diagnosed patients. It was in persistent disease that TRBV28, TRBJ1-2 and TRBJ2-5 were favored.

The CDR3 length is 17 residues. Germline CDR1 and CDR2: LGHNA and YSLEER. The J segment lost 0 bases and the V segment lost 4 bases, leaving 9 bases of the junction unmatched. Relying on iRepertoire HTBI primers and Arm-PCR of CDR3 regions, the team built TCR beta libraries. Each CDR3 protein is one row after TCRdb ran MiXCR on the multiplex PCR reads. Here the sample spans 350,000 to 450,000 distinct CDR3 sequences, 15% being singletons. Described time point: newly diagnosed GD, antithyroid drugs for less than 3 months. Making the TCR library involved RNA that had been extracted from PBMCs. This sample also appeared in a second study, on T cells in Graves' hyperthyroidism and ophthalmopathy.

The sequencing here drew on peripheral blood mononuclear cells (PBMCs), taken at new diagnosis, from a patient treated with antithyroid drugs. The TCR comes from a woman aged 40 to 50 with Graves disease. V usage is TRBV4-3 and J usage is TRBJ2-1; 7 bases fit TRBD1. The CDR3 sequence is CASSLTQTGSSYNEQFF. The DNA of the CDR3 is TGCGCCAGCAGCCTCACGCAGACAGGGAGCTCCTACAATGAGCAGTTCTTC.